This section outlines one T cell receptor beta chain sequence together with its context. Data came from immunoSEQ multiplex PCR; TCRdb stores just in-frame clones and leaves some out. The data contain approximately 210,000 clones, about four fifths of them singletons. The sample belongs to a study of blood T cell repertoires in COVID-19. Germline V gene sequence: CDR1 SGHTA, CDR2 FQGNSA. This CDR3 has 15 residues. The V segment lost 1 base and the J segment 5 bases; nucleotides outside the gene matches: 4. The TCR comes from a woman aged 35 to 49 with acute or convalescent COVID-19. The sequenced sample consisted of peripheral blood. This rearrangement joins TRBV7-2 to TRBJ2-2, with TRBD2 matching 7 bases. The DNA of the CDR3 is TGTGCCAGCAGCTTAGTGTCACTAGCGACCGGGGAGCTGTTTTTT. Protein product: CASSLVSLATGELFF.